The entry that follows covers one T cell receptor beta chain sequence. Its target is unknown. Described treatment: oral pan-JAK inhibitor, 5-10 mg twice daily. This sample is part of a study of CD8+ T cells in alopecia areata. The overall study: Tofacitinib administration persisted for 6 to 18 months, succeeded by 6 months off drug. Severity in treated patients was scored by percentage of scalp area affected.

Isolated RNA was reverse transcribed into cDNA used as the sequencing template. The protocol was immunoSEQ multiplex PCR, while the TCRdb copy is restricted to in-frame clones and leaves out a portion. The sample has 200,000 or so clones; roughly 60% are singletons. General study points: Scalp samples also yield sequences from resident alphabeta T cells of normal skin. Scalp clonality, along with expanded CD8+ clones among the top 100, was significantly decreased by tofacitinib.

CDR1 is ENHRY and CDR2 is SYGVKD in the germline V gene. The CDR3 covers 13 residues. J lost 3 bases, V lost 4 bases, and 2 bases had no gene match. The sequenced sample was CD4+ T cells sorted from blood, obtained at week 24, from a patient treated with tofacitinib. The chain links TRBV10-3 to TRBJ2-5, with 7 bases identical to TRBD1. The sequence came from a human donor with alopecia areata. CDR3 residues: CAISVTGEETQYF. The DNA for the CDR3 is TGTGCCATCAGTGTAACAGGGGAAGAGACCCAGTACTTC.